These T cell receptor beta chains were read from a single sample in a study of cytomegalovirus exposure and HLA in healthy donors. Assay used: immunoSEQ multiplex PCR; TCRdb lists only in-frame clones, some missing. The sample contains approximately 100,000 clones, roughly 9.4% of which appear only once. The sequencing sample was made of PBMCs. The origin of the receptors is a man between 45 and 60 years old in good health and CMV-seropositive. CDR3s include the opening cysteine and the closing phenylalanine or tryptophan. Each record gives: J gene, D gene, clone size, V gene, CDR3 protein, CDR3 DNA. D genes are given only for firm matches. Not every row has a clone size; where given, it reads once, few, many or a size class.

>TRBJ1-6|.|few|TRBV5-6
CASSRTESNSPLHF
TGTGCCAGCAGCCGGACAGAATCAAATTCACCCCTCCACTTT
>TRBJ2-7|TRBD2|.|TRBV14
CASSQERTSGFSGYEQYF
TGTGCCAGCAGCCAAGAGCGGACTAGCGGGTTCAGCGGGTACGAGCAGTACTTC
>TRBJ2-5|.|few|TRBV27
CASSLSRPGGETQYF
TGTGCCAGCAGTTTATCGCGTCCCGGGGGAGAGACCCAGTACTTC
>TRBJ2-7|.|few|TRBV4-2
CASSQAIGQGKEQYF
TGTGCCAGCAGCCAAGCGATTGGGCAGGGGAAAGAGCAGTACTTC
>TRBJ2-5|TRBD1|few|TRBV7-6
CASSLGTGRQETQYF
TGTGCCAGCAGCTTAGGGACAGGGCGGCAAGAGACCCAGTACTTC
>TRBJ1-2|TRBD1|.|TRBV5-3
CARSADRGLYGYTF
TGTGCCAGAAGCGCAGACAGGGGCCTCTATGGCTACACCTTC
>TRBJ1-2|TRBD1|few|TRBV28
CASTWRGQGSYGYTF
TGTGCCAGCACCTGGAGGGGACAGGGTTCCTATGGCTACACCTTC
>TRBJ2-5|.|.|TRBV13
CASSLRSETQYF
TGTGCCAGCAGCTTACGGTCAGAGACCCAGTACTTC
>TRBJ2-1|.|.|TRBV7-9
CASSFVPENEQFF
TGTGCCAGCAGCTTCGTACCAGAAAATGAGCAGTTCTTC
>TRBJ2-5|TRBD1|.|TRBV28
CASSLTGRQETQYF
TGTGCCAGCAGCCTGACAGGGCGTCAAGAGACCCAGTACTTC
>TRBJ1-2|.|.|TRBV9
CASSVGQVPSYGYTF
TGTGCCAGCAGCGTAGGGCAGGTACCCTCCTATGGCTACACCTTC
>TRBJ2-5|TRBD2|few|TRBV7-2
CASSSAGLSLTKTQYF
TGTGCCAGCAGCTCCGCGGGACTAAGTTTGACGAAGACCCAGTACTTC
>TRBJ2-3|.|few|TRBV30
CAWSGGVYTQYF
TGTGCCTGGAGCGGAGGAGTATATACGCAGTATTTT
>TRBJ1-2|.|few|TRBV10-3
CAITLTPGWGYTF
TGTGCCATCACTCTTACGCCAGGATGGGGCTACACCTTC
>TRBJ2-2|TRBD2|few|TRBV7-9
CASQPGLAGHGGELFF
TGTGCCAGCCAACCGGGACTAGCGGGACATGGCGGGGAGCTGTTTTTT
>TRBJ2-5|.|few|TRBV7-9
CASSPPSETQYF
TGTGCCAGCAGCCCCCCTAGTGAGACCCAGTACTTC
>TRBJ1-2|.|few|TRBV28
CASSSQYGYTF
TGTGCCAGCAGTTCCCAATATGGCTACACCTTC
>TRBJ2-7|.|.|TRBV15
CATSRDQQGYEQYF
TGTGCCACCAGCAGAGATCAACAGGGCTACGAGCAGTACTTC
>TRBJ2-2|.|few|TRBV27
CASSLHRETGELFF
TGTGCCAGCAGTTTACACAGGGAAACCGGGGAGCTGTTTTTT
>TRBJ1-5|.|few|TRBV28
CASTRGNSNQPQHF
TGTGCCAGCACCAGGGGAAATAGCAATCAGCCCCAGCATTTT